Listed here is a single TCR beta chain. This sample was included in a study of blood T cell repertoires in COVID-19. For the study at large: PBMCs, B-cell-depleted T cells, or T cells were the source of the cDNA or gDNA that made up the material.

The CDR3 spans 16 residues. CDR1 and CDR2 (germline): MDHEN, SYDVKM. V lost 6 bases and J lost 1, with 15 bases in between. Original processing notes: Reference gene primer amplification in the assay estimated nucleated cell counts. Repertoires were generated with immunoSEQ multiplex PCR, while TCRdb's copy carries only in-frame clones and drops some. V, J and clone size derive from that table, while D and trimming were established from the DNA sequence. The sample lists 300,000 to 400,000 clones; about 90% were seen once. V and J are TRBV28 and TRBJ2-2; unclear D gene. Source material: peripheral blood. The TCR sequence derives from a woman aged 55 to 70 with COVID-19, enrolled during active disease. The CDR3 loop is CASSSVRLRNTGELFF. In DNA form, the CDR3 reads TGTGCCAGCAGCTCAGTGCGACTTCGGAACACCGGGGAGCTGTTTTTT.